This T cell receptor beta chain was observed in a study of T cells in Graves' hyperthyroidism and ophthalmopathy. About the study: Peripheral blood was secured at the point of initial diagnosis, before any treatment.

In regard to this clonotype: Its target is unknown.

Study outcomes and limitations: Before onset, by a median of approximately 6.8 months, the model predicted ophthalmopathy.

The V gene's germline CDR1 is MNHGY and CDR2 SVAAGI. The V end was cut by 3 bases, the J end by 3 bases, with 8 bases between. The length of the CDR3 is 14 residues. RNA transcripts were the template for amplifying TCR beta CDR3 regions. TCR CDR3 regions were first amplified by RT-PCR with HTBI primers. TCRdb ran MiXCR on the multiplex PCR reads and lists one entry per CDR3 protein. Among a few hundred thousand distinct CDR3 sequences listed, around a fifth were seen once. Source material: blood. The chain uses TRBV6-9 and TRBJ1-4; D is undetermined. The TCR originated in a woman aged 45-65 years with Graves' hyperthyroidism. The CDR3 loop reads CASSYGQPNEKLFF. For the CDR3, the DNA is TGTGCCAGCAGTTACGGCCAGCCTAATGAAAAACTGTTTTTT.